The 3 T cell receptor beta chains listed next were all sequenced from one sample in a study of tumor-infiltrating lymphocytes in primary liver carcinoma. The study co-extracted DNA and RNA from 20-30 mg of unsorted bulk tissue. Reverse transcription of approximately 0.55 ug total RNA with a constant-region primer produced TCR beta cDNA. Construction of TCR beta libraries relied on three successive nested multiplex PCR rounds employing slightly modified ARM-PCR. It was with TRBV1-TRBV30 forward primers and a C-beta reverse primer that the first two PCR rounds were run, at roughly 11 cycles each. TCRdb reprocessed the multiplex PCR reads with MiXCR, giving one entry per CDR3 protein. The profile shows more than 100,000 distinct CDR3 sequences, approximately 71% of them singletons. Sample: tumor-adjacent normal liver tissue. The receptors come from a woman aged 60-75 years with primary liver carcinoma and hepatitis B virus infection.

The rearrangement links TRBV28 to TRBJ2-5; the D call may be TRBD1 or TRBD2 (5 bases each). Germline loops: CDR1 MDHEN, CDR2 SYDVKM. CDR3 length: 15 residues. Trimming stripped 5 bases from V and 1 base from J, with 14 bases between. The CDR3 sequence: CASSHRDGVQETQYF. The CDR3 coding sequence is TGTGCCAGCAGTCACCGGGACGGGGTCCAAGAGACCCAGTACTTC.

In regard to this clonotype: A read error is possible here, since a much larger clone lies one base away. V and J are TRBV30 and TRBJ2-5; D is unclear. The V gene's germline CDR1 is GTSNPN and CDR2 SVGIG (reference sequence). V shed 2 bases and J shed 7 bases, with 14 bases lying between them. The CDR3 contains 13 residues. CDR3 DNA sequence: TGTGCCTGGAGTTCTGACGAGTTGGGGACCCAGTACTTC. It codes for CAWSSDELGTQYF.

Note on this clonotype: At one boundary the junction diverges from the germline segment, which might be a read error. CDR3 in amino acids: CAGSPLPSTTDTQYF. The CDR3 DNA sequence: TGTGCCGGCAGCCCCTTACCCTCCACCACAGATACGCAGTATTTT. The V gene is TRBV4-1, the J gene TRBJ2-3; D is unclear. The CDR3 is made up of 15 amino acids. Germline CDR1 MGHRA, CDR2 YSYEKL.